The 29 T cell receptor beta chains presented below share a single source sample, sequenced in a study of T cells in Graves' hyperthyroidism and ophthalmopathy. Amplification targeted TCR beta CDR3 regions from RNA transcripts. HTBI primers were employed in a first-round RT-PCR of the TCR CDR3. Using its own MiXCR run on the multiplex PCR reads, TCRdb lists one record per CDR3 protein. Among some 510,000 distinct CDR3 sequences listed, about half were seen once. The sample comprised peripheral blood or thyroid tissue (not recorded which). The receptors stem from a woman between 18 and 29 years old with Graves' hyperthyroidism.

DNA for the CDR3: TGCAGCTTAGGACGAGGGAATGCTGAAGCTTTCTTT. As protein: CSLGRGNAEAFF. The V gene is TRBV29-1, the J gene TRBJ1-1; D ambiguous. The V gene's germline CDR1 is SQVTM and CDR2 ANQGSEA. The CDR3 spans 12 residues. The V end was cut by 8 bases, the J end by 6 bases, with 16 bases between.

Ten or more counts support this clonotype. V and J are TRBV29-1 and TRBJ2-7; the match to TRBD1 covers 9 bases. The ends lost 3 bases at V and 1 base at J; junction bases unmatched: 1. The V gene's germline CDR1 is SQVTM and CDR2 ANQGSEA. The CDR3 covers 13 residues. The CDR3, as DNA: TGCAGCGTTGAGACAGGGGGGTCCTACGAGCAGTACTTC. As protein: CSVETGGSYEQYF.

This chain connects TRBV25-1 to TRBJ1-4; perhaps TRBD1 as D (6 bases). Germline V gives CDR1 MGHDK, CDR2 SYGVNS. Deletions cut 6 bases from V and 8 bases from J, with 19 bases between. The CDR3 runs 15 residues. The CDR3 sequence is CASSQVGGRSEKLFF. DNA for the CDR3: TGTGCCAGCAGCCAAGTGGGGGGGCGATCAGAAAAACTGTTTTTT.

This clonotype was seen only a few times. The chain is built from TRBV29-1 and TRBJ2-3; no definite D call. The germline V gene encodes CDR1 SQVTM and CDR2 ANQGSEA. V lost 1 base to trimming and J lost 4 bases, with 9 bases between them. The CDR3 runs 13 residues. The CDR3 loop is CSVEGYEADTQYF. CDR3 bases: TGCAGCGTTGAAGGGTATGAAGCAGATACGCAGTATTTT.

The CDR3 sequence is CAISSGTDYGYTF. The CDR3 coding sequence is TGTGCCATCAGTTCCGGGACAGACTATGGCTACACCTTC. The chain couples TRBV10-3 to TRBJ1-2; 7 nucleotides align to TRBD1. J gave up 3 bases and V 5 bases, and 3 bases lay outside the gene matches. Germline CDR1 is ENHRY and CDR2 is SYGVKD. The CDR3 loop spans 13 amino acids.

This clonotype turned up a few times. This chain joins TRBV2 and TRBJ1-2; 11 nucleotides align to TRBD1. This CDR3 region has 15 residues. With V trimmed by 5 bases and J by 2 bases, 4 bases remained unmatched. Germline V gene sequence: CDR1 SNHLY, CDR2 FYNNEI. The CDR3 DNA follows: TGTGCCAGCAGTCTTGGGACAGGGGGGAACTATGGCTACACCTTC. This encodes CASSLGTGGNYGYTF.

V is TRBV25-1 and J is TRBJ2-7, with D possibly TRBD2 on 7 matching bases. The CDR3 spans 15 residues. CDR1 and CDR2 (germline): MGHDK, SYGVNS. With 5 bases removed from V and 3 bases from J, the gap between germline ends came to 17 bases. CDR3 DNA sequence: TGTGCCAGCAGTTTTGGGGGGGCTCTACGCTACGAGCAGTACTTC. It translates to CASSFGGALRYEQYF.

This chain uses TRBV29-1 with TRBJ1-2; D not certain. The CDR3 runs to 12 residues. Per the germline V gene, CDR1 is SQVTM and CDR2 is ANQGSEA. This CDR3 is CSDSAEAAGYTF. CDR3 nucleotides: TGCAGTGACTCGGCGGAGGCGGCGGGCTACACCTTC.

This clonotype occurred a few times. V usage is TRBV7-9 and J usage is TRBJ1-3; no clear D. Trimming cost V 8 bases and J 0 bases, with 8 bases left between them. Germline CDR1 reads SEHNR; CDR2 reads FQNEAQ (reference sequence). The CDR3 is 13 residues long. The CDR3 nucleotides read TGTGCCAGCGCGGGGAGCTCTGGAAACACCATATATTTT. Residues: CASAGSSGNTIYF.

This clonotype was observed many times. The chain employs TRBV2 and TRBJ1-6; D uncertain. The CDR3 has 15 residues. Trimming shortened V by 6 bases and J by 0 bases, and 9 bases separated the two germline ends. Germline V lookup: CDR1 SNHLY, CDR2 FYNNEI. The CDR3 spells CASRQISSYNSPLHF. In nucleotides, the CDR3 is TGTGCCAGCAGACAGATTAGCTCCTATAATTCACCCCTCCACTTT.

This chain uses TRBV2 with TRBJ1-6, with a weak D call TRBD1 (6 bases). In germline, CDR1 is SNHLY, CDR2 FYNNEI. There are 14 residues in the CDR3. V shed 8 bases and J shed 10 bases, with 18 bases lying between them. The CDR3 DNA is TGTGCCAGCTCTCGGGGGGCGCGGGAGTCACCCCTCCACTTT. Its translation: CASSRGARESPLHF.

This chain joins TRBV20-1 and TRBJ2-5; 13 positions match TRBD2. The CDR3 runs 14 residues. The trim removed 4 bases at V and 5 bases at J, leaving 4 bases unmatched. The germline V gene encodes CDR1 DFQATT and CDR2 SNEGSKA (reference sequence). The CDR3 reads CSATGLAGVETQYF. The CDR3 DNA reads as TGCAGTGCTACTGGACTAGCGGGAGTTGAGACCCAGTACTTC.

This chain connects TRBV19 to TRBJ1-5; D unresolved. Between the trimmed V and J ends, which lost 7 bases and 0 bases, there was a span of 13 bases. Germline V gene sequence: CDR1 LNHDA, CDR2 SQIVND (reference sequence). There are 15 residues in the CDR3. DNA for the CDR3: TGTGCCAGTACTAGGACTAGGAATAGCAATCAGCCCCAGCATTTT. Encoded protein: CASTRTRNSNQPQHF.

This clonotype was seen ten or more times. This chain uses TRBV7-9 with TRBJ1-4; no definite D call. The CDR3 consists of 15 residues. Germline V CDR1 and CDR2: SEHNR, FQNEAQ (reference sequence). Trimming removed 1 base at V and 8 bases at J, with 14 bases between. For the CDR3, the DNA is TGTGCCAGCAGCTTAGGAGGGAGGGAGCGGGAAAAACTGTTTTTT. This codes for CASSLGGREREKLFF.

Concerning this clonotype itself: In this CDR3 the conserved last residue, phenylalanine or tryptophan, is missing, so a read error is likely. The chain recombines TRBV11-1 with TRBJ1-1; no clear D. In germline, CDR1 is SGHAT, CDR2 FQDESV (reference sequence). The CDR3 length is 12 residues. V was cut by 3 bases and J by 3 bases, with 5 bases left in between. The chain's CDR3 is CASSFTDTEAFL. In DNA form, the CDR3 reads TGTGCCAGCAGCTTTACTGACACTGAAGCTTTCCTT.

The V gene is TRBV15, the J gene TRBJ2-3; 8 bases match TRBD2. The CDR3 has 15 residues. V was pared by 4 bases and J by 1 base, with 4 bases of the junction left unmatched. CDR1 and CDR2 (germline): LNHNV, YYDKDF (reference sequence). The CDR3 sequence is CATSNRREGTDTQYF. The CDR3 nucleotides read TGTGCCACCAGCAACCGGCGGGAGGGCACAGATACGCAGTATTTT.

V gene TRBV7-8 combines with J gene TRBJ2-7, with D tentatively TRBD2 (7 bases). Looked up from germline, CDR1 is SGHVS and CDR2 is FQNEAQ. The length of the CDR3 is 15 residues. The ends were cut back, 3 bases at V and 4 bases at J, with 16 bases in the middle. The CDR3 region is CASSLGGPGTYEQYF. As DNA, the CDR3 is TGTGCCAGCAGCTTGGGGGGGCCGGGTACGTACGAGCAGTACTTC.

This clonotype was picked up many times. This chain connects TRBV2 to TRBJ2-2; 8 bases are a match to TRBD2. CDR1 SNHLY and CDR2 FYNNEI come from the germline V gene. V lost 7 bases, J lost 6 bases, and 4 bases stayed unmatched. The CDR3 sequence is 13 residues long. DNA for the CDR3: TGTGCCAGCATAGCGGGAATCGCCGGGGAGCTGTTTTTT. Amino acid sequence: CASIAGIAGELFF. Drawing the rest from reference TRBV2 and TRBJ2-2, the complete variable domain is EPEVTQTPSHQVTQMGQEVILRCVPISNHLYFYWYRQILGQKVEFLVSFYNNEISEKSEIFDDQFSVERPDGSNFTLKIRSTKLEDSAMYFCASIAGIAGELFFGEGSRLTVL.

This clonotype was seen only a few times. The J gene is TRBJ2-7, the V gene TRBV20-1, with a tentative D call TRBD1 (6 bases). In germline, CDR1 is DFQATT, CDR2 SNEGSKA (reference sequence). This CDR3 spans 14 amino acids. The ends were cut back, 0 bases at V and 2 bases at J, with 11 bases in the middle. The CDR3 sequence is CSARDRGGAYEQYF. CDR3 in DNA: TGCAGTGCTAGAGATCGTGGGGGCGCCTACGAGCAGTACTTC.

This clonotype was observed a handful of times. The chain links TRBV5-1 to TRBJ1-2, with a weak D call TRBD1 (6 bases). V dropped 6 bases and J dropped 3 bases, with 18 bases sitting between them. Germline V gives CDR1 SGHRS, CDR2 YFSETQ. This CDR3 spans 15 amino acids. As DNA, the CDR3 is TGCGCCAGCAAACGGACCGCCTCAGGGGACTATGGCTACACCTTC. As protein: CASKRTASGDYGYTF.

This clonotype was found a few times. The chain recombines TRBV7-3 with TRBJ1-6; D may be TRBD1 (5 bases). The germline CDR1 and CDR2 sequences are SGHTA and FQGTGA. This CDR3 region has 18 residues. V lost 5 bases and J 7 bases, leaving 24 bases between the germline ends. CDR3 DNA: TGTGCCAGCAGCCAAGACGCTACGGCGGGGCGACAGAATTCACCCCTCCACTTT. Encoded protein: CASSQDATAGRQNSPLHF. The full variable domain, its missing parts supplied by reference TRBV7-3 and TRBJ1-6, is GAGVSQTPSNKVTEKGKYVELRCDPISGHTALYWYRQSLGQGPEFLIYFQGTGAADDSGLPNDRFFAVRPEGSVSTLKIQRTERGDSAVYLCASSQDATAGRQNSPLHFGNGTRLTVT.

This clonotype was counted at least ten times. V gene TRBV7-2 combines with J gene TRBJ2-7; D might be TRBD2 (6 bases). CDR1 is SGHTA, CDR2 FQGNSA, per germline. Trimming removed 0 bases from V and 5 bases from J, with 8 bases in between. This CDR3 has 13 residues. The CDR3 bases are TGTGCCAGCAGCTTAGCGGGAGGCCACGAGCAGTACTTC. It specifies CASSLAGGHEQYF.

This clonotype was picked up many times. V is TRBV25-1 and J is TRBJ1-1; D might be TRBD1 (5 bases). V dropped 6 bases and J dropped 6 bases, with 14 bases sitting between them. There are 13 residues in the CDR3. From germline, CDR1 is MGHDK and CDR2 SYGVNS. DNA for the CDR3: TGTGCCAGCAGAGACGCCGGGACGGCTGAAGCTTTCTTT. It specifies CASRDAGTAEAFF.

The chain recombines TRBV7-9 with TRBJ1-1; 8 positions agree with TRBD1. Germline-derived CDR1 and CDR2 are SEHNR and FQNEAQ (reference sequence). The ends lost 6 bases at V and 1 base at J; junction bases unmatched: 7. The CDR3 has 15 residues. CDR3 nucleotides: TGTGCCAGCAGTCCGATCAGGGGGCCGAACACTGAAGCTTTCTTT. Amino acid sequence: CASSPIRGPNTEAFF.

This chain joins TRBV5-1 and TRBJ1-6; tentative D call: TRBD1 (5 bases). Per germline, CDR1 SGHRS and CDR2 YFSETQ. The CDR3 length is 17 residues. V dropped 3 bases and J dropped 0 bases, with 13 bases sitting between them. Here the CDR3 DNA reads TGCGCCAGCAGCTCGGCGGGACGGAGCTCCTATAATTCACCCCTCCACTTT. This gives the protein CASSSAGRSSYNSPLHF.

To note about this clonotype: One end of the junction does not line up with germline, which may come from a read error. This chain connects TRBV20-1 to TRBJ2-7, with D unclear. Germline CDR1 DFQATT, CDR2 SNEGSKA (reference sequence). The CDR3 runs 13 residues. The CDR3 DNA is TGCAGTGCTGGAGATCACCGCTCCTACGAGCAGTACTTC. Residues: CSAGDHRSYEQYF.

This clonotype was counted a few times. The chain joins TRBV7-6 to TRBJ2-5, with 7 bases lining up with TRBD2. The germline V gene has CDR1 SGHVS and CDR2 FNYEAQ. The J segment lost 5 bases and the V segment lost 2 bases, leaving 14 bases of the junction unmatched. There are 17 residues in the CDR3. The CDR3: CASSLSTSVERGETQYF. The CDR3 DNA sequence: TGTGCCAGCAGCTTATCTACTAGCGTAGAGCGTGGGGAGACCCAGTACTTC.

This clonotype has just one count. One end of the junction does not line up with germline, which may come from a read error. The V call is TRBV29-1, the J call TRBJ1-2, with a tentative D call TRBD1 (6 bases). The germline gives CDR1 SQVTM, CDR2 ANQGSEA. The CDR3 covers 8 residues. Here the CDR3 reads CSTRDTSF. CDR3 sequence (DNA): TGCAGCACCCGGGACACTTCCTTC.

This CDR3 reads CSVVSGTNIGTEAFF. CDR3 DNA: TGCAGCGTTGTTTCCGGGACAAACATCGGTACTGAAGCTTTCTTT. The chain uses TRBV29-1 and TRBJ1-1; weak D call: TRBD1 (6 bases). Trimming took off 4 bases at V and 5 bases at J, with 20 bases between the two ends. This CDR3 has 15 amino acids. The germline V gene encodes CDR1 SQVTM and CDR2 ANQGSEA. The variable domain in full, completed from reference TRBV29-1 and TRBJ1-1, reads SAVISQKPSRDICQRGTSLTIQCQVDSQVTMMFWYRQQPGQSLTLIATANQGSEATYESGFVIDKFPISRPNLTFSTLTVSNMSPEDSSIYLCSVVSGTNIGTEAFFGQGTRLTVV.